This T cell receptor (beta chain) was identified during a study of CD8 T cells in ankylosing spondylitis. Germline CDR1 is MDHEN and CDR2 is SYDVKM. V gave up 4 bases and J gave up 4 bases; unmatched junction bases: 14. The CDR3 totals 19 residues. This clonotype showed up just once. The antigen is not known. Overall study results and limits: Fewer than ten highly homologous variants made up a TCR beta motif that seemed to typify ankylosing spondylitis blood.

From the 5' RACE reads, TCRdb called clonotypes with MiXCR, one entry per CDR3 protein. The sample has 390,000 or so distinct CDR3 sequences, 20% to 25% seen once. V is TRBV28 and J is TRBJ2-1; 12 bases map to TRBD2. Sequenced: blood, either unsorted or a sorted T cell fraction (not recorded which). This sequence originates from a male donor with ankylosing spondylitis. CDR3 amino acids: CASSYPASGRDLPYNEQFF. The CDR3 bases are TGTGCCAGCAGTTACCCCGCTAGCGGGAGGGACTTACCTTACAATGAGCAGTTCTTC.